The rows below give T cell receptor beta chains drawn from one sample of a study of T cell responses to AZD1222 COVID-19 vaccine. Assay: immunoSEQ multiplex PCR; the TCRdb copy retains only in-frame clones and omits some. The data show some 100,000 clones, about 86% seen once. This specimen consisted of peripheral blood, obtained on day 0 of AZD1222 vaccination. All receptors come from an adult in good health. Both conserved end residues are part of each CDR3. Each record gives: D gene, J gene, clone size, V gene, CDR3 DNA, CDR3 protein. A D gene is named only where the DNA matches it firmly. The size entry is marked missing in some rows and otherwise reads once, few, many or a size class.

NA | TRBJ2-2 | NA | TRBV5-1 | TGCGCCAGCAGCTTGGAAGCAGGGGTCAGGAACACCGGGGAGCTGTTTTTT | CASSLEAGVRNTGELFF
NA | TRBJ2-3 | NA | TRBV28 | TGTGCCAGCAAGGCAGGCCCCGGGACAGATACGCAGTATTTT | CASKAGPGTDTQYF
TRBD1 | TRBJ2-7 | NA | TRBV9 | TGTGCCAGCAGCAAATCCCCGGGACAGGGGGCTTTTGAGCAGTACTTC | CASSKSPGQGAFEQYF
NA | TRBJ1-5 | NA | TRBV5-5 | TGTGCCAGCGAAACATCACCGAATCAGCCCCAGCATTTT | CASETSPNQPQHF
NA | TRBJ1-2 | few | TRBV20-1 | TGCAGTGCTAGAGGTGGGGATGGCTACACCTTC | CSARGGDGYTF
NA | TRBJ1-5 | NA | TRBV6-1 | TGTGCCAGCAGTGAAGCGGTAGGCTGGGGCAATCAGCCCCAGCATTTT | CASSEAVGWGNQPQHF
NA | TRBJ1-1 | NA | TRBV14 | TGTGCCAGCAGCCAAGGGCGTTTTGGGACTGAAGCTTTCTTT | CASSQGRFGTEAFF
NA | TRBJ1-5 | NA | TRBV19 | TGTGCCAGTAGACAGGGAAACAATCAGCCCCAGCATTTT | CASRQGNNQPQHF
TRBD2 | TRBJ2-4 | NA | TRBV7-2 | TGTGCCAGCAGCTTAGCGGCTAGCGGGGGAGACATTCAGTACTTC | CASSLAASGGDIQYF
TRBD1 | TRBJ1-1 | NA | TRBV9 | TGTGCCAGCAGCGTAGGGCCTCCGGGACAGGGGGCGAGAGCTTTCTTT | CASSVGPPGQGARAFF
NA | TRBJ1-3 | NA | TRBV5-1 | TGCGCCAGCAGCTTGGACGGAAACACCATATATTTT | CASSLDGNTIYF
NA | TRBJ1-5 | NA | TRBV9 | TGTGCCAGCAGCGTAGATTCAGGGCAGGGTCAGCCCCAGCATTTT | CASSVDSGQGQPQHF
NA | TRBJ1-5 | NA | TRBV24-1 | TGTGCCACCAGTGCCCCAGCGGACAGCCCTATTCTCAGCAATCAGCCCCAGCATTTT | CATSAPADSPILSNQPQHF
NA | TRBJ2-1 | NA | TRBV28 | TGTGCCAGCAGCTCCCCTAGGGGTCCCGGGGGCTCCTACAATGAGCAGTTCTTC | CASSSPRGPGGSYNEQFF
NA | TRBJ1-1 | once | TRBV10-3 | TGTGCCATCATGTACAGCGTGAACACTGAAGCTTTCTTT | CAIMYSVNTEAFF
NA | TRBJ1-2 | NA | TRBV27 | TGTGCCAGCAGTTCCTTGGGCCGAGGCTATGGCTACACCTTC | CASSSLGRGYGYTF
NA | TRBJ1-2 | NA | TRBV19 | TGTGCCAGTAGTATAAGGTCGGCGGTAGGGGCGGCCTATGGCTACACCTTC | CASSIRSAVGAAYGYTF
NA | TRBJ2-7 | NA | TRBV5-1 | TGCGCCAGCAGCTTAGGGCCCGCCTACGAGCAGTACTTC | CASSLGPAYEQYF
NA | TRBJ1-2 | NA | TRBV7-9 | TGTGCCAGCAGCTTAGCACCAGGGGTCTACACCTTC | CASSLAPGVYTF
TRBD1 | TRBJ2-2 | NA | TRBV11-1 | TGTGCCAGCAGCGATCCCAGGGGGCTTAACGGGGAGCTGTTTTTT | CASSDPRGLNGELFF
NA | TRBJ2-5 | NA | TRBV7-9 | TGTGCCAGCAGCTTAGCCATGGGAGGCGAGACCCAGTACTTC | CASSLAMGGETQYF
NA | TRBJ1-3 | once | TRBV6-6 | TGTGCCAGCAGTTACCCGGGACATCTTGGAAACACCATATATTTT | CASSYPGHLGNTIYF
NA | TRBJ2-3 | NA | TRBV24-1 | TGTGCCACCAGTGATTTTGCTAGCCCTAGCACAGATACGCAGTATTTT | CATSDFASPSTDTQYF
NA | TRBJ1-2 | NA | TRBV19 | TGTGCCAGTAGAGGAGCAGGCTACTATGGCTACACCTTC | CASRGAGYYGYTF
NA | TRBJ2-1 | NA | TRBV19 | TGTGCCAGTAGTAAAAGGGACGGTTCCTACAATGAGCAGTTCTTC | CASSKRDGSYNEQFF
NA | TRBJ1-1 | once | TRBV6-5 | TGTGCCAGCAGTTACTCGACGAGAGGCCCGAACACTGAAGCTTTCTTT | CASSYSTRGPNTEAFF
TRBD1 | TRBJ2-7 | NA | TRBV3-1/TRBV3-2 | TGTGCCAGCAGCCAGGGACAGGGGGACTACGAGCAGTACTTC | CASSQGQGDYEQYF
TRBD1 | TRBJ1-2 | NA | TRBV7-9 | TGTGCCAGCAGCCGACAGGGCCTGGGTGGCTACACCTTC | CASSRQGLGGYTF
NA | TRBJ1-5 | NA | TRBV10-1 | TGCGCCAGCCCCCCCGACAGTAGCAATCAGCCCCAGCATTTT | CASPPDSSNQPQHF
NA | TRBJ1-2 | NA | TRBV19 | TGTGCCAGTAGTATAGCCGTCGTCCAGGGGTATGGCTACACCTTC | CASSIAVVQGYGYTF
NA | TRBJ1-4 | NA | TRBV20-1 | TGCAGTGCTAGTCGGGGGGCTGGTGTGGAAAAACTGTTTTTT | CSASRGAGVEKLFF
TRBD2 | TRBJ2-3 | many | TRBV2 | TGTGCCAGCTCCATGGGTGGAGCGGGGGGCACAGATACGCAGTATTTT | CASSMGGAGGTDTQYF
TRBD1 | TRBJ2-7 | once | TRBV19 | TGTGCCAGTAGTCCCCGGACAGGGACCTACGAGCAGTACTTC | CASSPRTGTYEQYF
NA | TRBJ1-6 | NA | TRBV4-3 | TGCGCCAGCAGCCAAAGGGGGGGTCTGGGAAATTCACCCCTCCACTTT | CASSQRGGLGNSPLHF
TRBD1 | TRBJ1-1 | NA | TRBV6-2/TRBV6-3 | TGTGCCAGCAGTCAGGCGGGACAGCCCTACGACACTGAAGCTTTCTTT | CASSQAGQPYDTEAFF
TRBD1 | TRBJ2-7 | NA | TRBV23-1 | TGCGCCAGCAGTCAATCGCGCAGACAGGGGATCCACGAGCAGTACTTC | CASSQSRRQGIHEQYF
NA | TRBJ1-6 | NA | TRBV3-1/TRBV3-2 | TGTGCCAGCAGCCTGCGGACAGCTAATTCACCCCTCCACTTT | CASSLRTANSPLHF
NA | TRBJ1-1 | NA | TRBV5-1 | TGCGCCAGCAGCTTGGGGACAGCCTCTGAAGCTTTCTTT | CASSLGTASEAFF
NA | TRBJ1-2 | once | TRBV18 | TGTGCCAGCTCGGAGACAGGTTTCCACGGTGGCGACGGTGGCTACACCTTC | CASSETGFHGGDGGYTF
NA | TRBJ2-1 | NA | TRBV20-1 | TGCAGTGCTAGTCCGGTCGGTATTGAGCAGTTCTTC | CSASPVGIEQFF
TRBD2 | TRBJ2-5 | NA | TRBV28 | TGTGCCAGCAGTGGTAGCGGGGGGAAAAAAGAGACCCAGTACTTC | CASSGSGGKKETQYF
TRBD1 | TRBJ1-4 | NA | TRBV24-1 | TGTGCCACCAGTGACGCCACAGGGGGAACTAATGAAAAACTGTTTTTT | CATSDATGGTNEKLFF
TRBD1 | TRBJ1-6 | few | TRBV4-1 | TGCGCCAGCAGCCCGCAAGGCTACTGGACAGGGGAGTCCTTCTCCTATAATTCACCCCTCCACTTT | CASSPQGYWTGESFSYNSPLHF
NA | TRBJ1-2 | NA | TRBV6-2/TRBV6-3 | TGTGCCAGCAGTTACTTGGAAAGAAGCGGCTACACCTTC | CASSYLERSGYTF
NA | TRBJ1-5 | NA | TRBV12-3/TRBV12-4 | TGTGCCAGCAGTAACTTCGGCAATCAGCCCCAGCATTTT | CASSNFGNQPQHF
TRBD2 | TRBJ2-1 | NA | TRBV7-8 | TGTGCCAGCAGCTTAGCGGCGCGGGGGGGGAACAATGAGCAGTTCTTC | CASSLAARGGNNEQFF
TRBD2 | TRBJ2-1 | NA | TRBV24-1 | TGTGCCACCAGTGACCCCGGACTAGCGGGGAACTCCTACAATGAGCAGTTCTTC | CATSDPGLAGNSYNEQFF
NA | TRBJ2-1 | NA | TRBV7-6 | TGTGCCAGCAGCTTAGTCGGGACAATCGATGAGCAGTTCTTC | CASSLVGTIDEQFF
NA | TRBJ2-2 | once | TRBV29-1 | TGCAGCGTTGAAGCTCCCGGAGGGACAGCTCACACCGGGGAGCTGTTTTTT | CSVEAPGGTAHTGELFF
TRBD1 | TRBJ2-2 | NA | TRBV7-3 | TGTGCCAGCAGCTCTCAGGGGGCGCGAGGCACCGGGGAGCTGTTTTTT | CASSSQGARGTGELFF
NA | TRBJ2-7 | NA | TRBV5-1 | TGCGCCAGCAGCGGGGCAGGGCCCTACGAGCAGTACTTC | CASSGAGPYEQYF